A single sample is the source of the 10 T cell receptor beta chains below, sequenced in a study of blood T cell repertoires in COVID-19. Generated by immunoSEQ multiplex PCR, the TCRdb table keeps only in-frame clones and is missing some. The sample records about 220,000 clones, 70% to 85% being singletons. Material for sequencing was PBMCs or T cells enriched from blood (not recorded which). These receptors were collected from a woman aged 55-69 years who had recovered from COVID-19.

Comments on this clone: The sample carries other DNA sequences with the same CDR3. The V and J genes are TRBV11-1 and TRBJ2-1; 10 bases line up with TRBD2. V gave up 2 bases and J gave up 10 bases; unmatched junction bases: 8. CDR1 SGHAT and CDR2 FQDESV come from the germline V gene (reference sequence). This CDR3 spans 15 amino acids. Here the CDR3 reads CASSLFLAGAGEQFF. DNA for the CDR3: TGTGCCAGCAGCTTATTTCTAGCGGGGGCGGGGGAGCAGTTCTTC.

The V and J genes are TRBV18 and TRBJ2-4, with D perhaps matching TRBD2 (6 bases). The CDR3 consists of 15 residues. The V end was cut by 0 bases, the J end by 9 bases, with 15 bases between. Germline V gene data show CDR1 as KGHSH and CDR2 as LQKENI. The CDR3 DNA sequence: TGTGCCAGCTCACCACCGAATCTAGCGTCTAGCATTCAGTACTTC. Its protein product is CASSPPNLASSIQYF.

This sequence joins TRBV4-1 and TRBJ1-5, with TRBD1 identical over 8 bases. V trimming: 2 bases; J trimming: 7 bases; junction bases outside the gene matches: 7. Germline lookup yields CDR1 MGHRA and CDR2 YSYEKL. The CDR3 length is 15 residues. The CDR3 sequence is CASSQQSGGEQPQHF. CDR3 sequence (DNA): TGCGCCAGCAGCCAACAATCAGGGGGCGAGCAGCCCCAGCATTTT.

The chain carries TRBV6-5 and TRBJ1-2, with 7 bases that match TRBD1. The germline V gene has CDR1 MNHEY and CDR2 SVGAGI. This CDR3 comprises 15 residues. The V gene end was trimmed by 0 bases and the J gene end by 2 bases; junction bases not matched to a gene: 3. The CDR3 protein is CASSYSTGTNYGYTF. The CDR3, as DNA: TGTGCCAGCAGTTACTCGACAGGGACGAACTATGGCTACACCTTC.

The chain recombines TRBV11-2 with TRBJ1-1, with D tentatively TRBD1 (5 bases). Germline V gene sequence: CDR1 SGHAT, CDR2 FQNNGV. This CDR3 has 12 amino acids. The ends were cut back, 5 bases at V and 7 bases at J, with 11 bases in the middle. The CDR3 DNA reads TGTGCCAGCAGCCGCGACAGAATTGAAGCTTTCTTT. This codes for CASSRDRIEAFF.

This clone came up a few times. V and J are TRBV10-3 and TRBJ2-1, with 14 bases lining up with TRBD2. CDR1 and CDR2 from the germline V gene are ENHRY and SYGVKD. The CDR3 loop spans 15 amino acids. After removal of 8 bases from V and 6 bases from J, the junction contained 6 bases not matched to a gene. CDR3 in amino acids: CAIGQTSGRGNEQFF. For the CDR3, the DNA is TGTGCCATCGGCCAGACTAGCGGGAGGGGCAATGAGCAGTTCTTC.

The chain links TRBV7-2 to TRBJ2-6; unclear D gene. The CDR3 extends over 13 amino acids. Trimming removed 7 bases from V and 1 base from J, with 5 bases in between. CDR1 SGHTA and CDR2 FQGNSA come from the germline V gene. The CDR3 spells CASILSGANVLTF. The DNA for the CDR3 is TGTGCCAGCATCCTATCTGGGGCCAACGTCCTGACTTTC.

The chain recombines TRBV7-3 with TRBJ2-3, with a weak D call TRBD2 (6 bases). This CDR3 is 13 amino acids long. The germline CDR1 and CDR2 sequences are SGHTA and FQGTGA. The ends were cut back, 3 bases at V and 6 bases at J, with 10 bases in the middle. The CDR3: CASSLGRSDTQYF. For the CDR3, the DNA is TGTGCCAGCAGCTTGGGGAGGTCGGATACGCAGTATTTT.

The chain links TRBV7-9 to TRBJ1-2; D ambiguous. Germline V CDR1 and CDR2: SEHNR, FQNEAQ (reference sequence). The CDR3 contains 17 residues. Trimming took 1 base from V and 7 from J, leaving 22 bases between them. CDR3 bases: TGTGCCAGCAGCTTAGGGGTCGACATAGTGGAGGCGGGTGGCTACACCTTC. Translated, it gives CASSLGVDIVEAGGYTF.

This chain joins TRBV5-6 and TRBJ2-3; 7 positions match TRBD1. CDR3 size: 16 residues. CDR1 SGHDT and CDR2 YYEEEE come from the germline V gene. With 3 bases clipped from V and 0 bases from J, the junction kept 7 bases outside the gene matches. CDR3 sequence (DNA): TGTGCCAGCAGCTCAGCCGGGACAGTAAGCACAGATACGCAGTATTTT. The encoded protein is CASSSAGTVSTDTQYF. Filled out from reference TRBV5-6 and TRBJ2-3, the complete variable domain reads DAGVTQSPTHLIKTRGQQVTLRCSPKSGHDTVSWYQQALGQGPQFIFQYYEEEERQRGNFPDRFSGHQFPNYSSELNVNALLLGDSALYLCASSSAGTVSTDTQYFGPGTRLTVL.